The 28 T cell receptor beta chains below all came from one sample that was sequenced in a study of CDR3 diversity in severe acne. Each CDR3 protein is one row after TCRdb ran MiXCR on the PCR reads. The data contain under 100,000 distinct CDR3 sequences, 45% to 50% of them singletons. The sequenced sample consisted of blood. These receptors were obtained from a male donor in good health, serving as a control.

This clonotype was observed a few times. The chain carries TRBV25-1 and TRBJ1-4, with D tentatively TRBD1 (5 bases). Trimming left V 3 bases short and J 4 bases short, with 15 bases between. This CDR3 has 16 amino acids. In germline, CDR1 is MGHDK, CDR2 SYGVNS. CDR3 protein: CASSEPRGVVNEKLFF. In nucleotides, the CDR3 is TGTGCCAGCAGTGAGCCGAGAGGGGTGGTTAATGAAAAACTGTTTTTT. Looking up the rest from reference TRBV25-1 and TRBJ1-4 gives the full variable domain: EADIYQTPRYLVIGTGKKITLECSQTMGHDKMYWYQQDPGMELHLIHYSYGVNSTEKGDLSSESTVSRIRTEHFPLTLESARPSHTSQYLCASSEPRGVVNEKLFFGSGTQLSVL.

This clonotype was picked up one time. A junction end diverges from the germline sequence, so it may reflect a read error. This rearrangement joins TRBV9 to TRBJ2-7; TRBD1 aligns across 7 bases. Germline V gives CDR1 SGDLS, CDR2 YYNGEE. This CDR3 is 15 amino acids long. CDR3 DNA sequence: TGTGCCAGCAGCGTAGCTGGGGACAGCAGCTACGTGCAGTACTTC. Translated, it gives CASSVAGDSSYVQYF.

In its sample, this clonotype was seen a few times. The CDR3 DNA reads TGTGCCAGCAGCTTAGGTGGCGGGAGGGCACAGTTCTTC. It yields the protein CASSLGGGRAQFF. The chain recombines TRBV7-9 with TRBJ2-1; 9 nucleotides match TRBD2. CDR3 length equals 13 residues. Trimming at V came to 1 base and at J to 13 bases, leaving 5 bases not matched to a gene. Germline CDR1 and CDR2: SEHNR and FQNEAQ (reference sequence).

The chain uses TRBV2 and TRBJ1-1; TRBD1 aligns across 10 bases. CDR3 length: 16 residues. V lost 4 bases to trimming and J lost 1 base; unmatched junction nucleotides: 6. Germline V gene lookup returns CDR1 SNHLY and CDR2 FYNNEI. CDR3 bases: TGTGCCAGCAGTGTCTCCCGGGACAGGGGGAACACTGAAGCTTTCTTT. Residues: CASSVSRDRGNTEAFF.

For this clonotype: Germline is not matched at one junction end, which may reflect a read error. CDR3 loop: CASSLQALTTYEQYF. The CDR3 DNA sequence: TGTGCCAGCAGTTTACAGGCGCTGACCACCTACGAGCAGTACTTC. V and J are TRBV10-3 and TRBJ2-7, with D tentatively TRBD1 (5 bases). Germline V lookup: CDR1 ENHRY, CDR2 SYGVKD. This CDR3 is 15 amino acids long.

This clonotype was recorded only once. In DNA form, the CDR3 reads TGTGCCAGCAGCTACAGACAGGGGGCGAACACTGAAGCTTTCTTT. Protein sequence: CASSYRQGANTEAFF. The rearrangement joins TRBV7-9 to TRBJ1-1, with TRBD1 identical over 10 bases. V shed 4 bases, J shed 1 base, and the junction held 3 bases outside the gene matches. The germline V gene has CDR1 SEHNR and CDR2 FQNEAQ (reference sequence). The CDR3 contains 15 residues.

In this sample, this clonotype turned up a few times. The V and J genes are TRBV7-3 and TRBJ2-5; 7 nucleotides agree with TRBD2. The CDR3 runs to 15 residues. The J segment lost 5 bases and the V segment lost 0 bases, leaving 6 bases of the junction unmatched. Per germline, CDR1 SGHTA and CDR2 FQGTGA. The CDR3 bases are TGTGCCAGCAGCTTAACGGGAGGGTGGACGGAGACCCAGTACTTC. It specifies CASSLTGGWTETQYF.

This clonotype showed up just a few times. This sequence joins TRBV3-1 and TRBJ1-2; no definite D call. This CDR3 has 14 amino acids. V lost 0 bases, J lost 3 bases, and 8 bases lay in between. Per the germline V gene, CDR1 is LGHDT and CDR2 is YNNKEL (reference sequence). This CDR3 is CASSQEGSDYGYTF. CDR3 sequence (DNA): TGTGCCAGCAGCCAAGAGGGGAGCGACTATGGCTACACCTTC.

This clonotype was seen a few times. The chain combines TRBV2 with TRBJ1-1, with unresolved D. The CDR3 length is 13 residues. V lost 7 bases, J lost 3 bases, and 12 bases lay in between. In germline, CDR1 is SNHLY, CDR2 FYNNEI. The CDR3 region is CASIKGVDTEAFF. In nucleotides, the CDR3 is TGTGCCAGCATCAAGGGTGTGGACACTGAAGCTTTCTTT. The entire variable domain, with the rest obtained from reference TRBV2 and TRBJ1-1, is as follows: EPEVTQTPSHQVTQMGQEVILRCVPISNHLYFYWYRQILGQKVEFLVSFYNNEISEKSEIFDDQFSVERPDGSNFTLKIRSTKLEDSAMYFCASIKGVDTEAFFGQGTRLTVV.

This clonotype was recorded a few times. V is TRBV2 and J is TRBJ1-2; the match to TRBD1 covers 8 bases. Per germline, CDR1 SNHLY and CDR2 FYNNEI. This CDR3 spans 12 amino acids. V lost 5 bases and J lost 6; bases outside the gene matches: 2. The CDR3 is CASSRTGNGYTF. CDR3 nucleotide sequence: TGTGCCAGCAGTCGGACAGGGAATGGCTACACCTTC.

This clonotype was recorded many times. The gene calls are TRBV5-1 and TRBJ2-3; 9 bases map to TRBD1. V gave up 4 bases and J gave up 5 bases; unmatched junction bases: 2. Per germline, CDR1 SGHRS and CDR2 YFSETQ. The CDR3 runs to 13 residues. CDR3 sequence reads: CASSRGQGDTQYF. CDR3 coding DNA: TGCGCCAGCAGCCGGGGACAGGGAGATACGCAGTATTTT.

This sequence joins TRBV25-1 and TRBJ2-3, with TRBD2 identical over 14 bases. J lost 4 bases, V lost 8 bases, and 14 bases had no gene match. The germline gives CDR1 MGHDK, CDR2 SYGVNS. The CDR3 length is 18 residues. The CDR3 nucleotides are TGTGCCAGCTCCCCGGGACTAGCGGGGGCCCCCACCTCAGATACGCAGTATTTT. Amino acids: CASSPGLAGAPTSDTQYF.

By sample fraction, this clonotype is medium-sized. The CDR3 sequence: CASRRQGAIHEQYF. CDR3 DNA: TGTGCCAGCAGGAGACAGGGTGCCATCCACGAGCAGTACTTC. The chain employs TRBV5-8 and TRBJ2-7; TRBD1 aligns across 7 bases. V was pared by 5 bases and J by 5 bases, with 10 bases of the junction left unmatched. Germline CDR1 reads SGHTS; CDR2 reads YDEGEE. The CDR3 loop spans 14 amino acids.

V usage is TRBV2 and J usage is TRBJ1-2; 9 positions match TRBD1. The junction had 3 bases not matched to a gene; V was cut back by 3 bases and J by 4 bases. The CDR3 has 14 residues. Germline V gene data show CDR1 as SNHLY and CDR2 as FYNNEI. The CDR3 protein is CASSESGQGYGYTF. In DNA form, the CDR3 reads TGTGCCAGCAGTGAGTCGGGACAGGGCTATGGCTACACCTTC.

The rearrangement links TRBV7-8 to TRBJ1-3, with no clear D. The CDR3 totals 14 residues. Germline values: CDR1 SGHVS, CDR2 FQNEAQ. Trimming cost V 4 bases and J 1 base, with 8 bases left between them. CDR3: CASSSGVSGNTIYF. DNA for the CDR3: TGTGCCAGCAGCTCGGGAGTTTCTGGAAACACCATATATTTT.

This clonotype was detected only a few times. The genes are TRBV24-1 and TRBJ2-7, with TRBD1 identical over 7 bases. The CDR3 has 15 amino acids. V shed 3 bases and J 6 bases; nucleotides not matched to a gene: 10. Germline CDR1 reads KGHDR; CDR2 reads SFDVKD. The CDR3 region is CATSDPGTERGEQYF. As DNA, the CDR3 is TGTGCCACCAGTGATCCGGGGACAGAGCGAGGCGAGCAGTACTTC.

The CDR3 bases are TGTGCCAGCAGGAGGGTGGGGGGAAGGAATGAGCAGTTCTTC. This encodes CASRRVGGRNEQFF. The chain joins TRBV6-1 to TRBJ2-7, with D perhaps matching TRBD2 (6 bases). TRBJ2-1 explains the end of the DNA better; the J call may be wrong. Germline lookup yields CDR1 MNHNS and CDR2 SASEGT. The CDR3 is 14 amino acids.

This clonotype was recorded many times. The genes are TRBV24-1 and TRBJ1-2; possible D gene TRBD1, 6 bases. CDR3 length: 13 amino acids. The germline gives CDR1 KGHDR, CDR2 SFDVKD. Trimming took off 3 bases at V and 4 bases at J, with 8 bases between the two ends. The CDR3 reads CATSDQDSYGYTF. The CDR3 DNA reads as TGTGCCACCAGTGATCAGGACAGCTATGGCTACACCTTC.

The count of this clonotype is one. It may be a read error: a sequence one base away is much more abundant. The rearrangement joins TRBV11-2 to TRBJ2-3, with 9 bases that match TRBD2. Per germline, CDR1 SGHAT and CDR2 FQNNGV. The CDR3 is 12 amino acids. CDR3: CASSLCESSGTF. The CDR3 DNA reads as TGTGCCAGCAGCTTATGTGAGTCTAGCGGGACGTTT.

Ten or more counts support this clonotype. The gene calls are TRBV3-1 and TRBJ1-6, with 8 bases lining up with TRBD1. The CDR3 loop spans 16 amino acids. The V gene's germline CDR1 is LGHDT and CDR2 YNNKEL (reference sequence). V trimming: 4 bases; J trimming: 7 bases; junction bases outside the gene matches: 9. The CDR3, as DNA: TGTGCCAGCAGCCGACGACCAGGGGGCGGCAATTCACCCCTCCACTTT. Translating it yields CASSRRPGGGNSPLHF.

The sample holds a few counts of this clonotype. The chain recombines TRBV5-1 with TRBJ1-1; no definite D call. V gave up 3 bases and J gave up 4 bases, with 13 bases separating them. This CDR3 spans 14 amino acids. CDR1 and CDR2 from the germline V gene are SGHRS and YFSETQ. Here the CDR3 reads CASSSRVGGTEAFF. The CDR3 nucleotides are TGCGCCAGCAGCTCACGGGTGGGTGGCACTGAAGCTTTCTTT.

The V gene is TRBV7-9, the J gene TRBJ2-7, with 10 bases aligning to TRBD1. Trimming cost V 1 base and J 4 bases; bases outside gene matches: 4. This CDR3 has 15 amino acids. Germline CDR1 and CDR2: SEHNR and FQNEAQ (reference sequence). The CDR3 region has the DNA TGTGCCAGCAGCTTAGGGTGGGACAGGGGTTACGAGCAGTACTTC. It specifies CASSLGWDRGYEQYF.

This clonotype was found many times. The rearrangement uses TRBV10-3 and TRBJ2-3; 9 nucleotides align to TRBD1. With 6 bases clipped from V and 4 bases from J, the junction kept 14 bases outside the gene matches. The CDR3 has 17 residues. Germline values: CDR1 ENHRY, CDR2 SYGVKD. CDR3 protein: CAIRGQGRSFTPDTQYF. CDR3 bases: TGTGCCATCAGGGGACAGGGTCGGTCTTTCACACCAGATACGCAGTATTTT.

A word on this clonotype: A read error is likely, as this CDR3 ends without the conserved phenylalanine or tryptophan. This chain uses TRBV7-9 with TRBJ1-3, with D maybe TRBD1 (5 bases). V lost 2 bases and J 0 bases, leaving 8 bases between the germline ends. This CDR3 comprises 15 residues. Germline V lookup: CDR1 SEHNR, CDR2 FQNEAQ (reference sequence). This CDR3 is CASSLQGASGNTIYC. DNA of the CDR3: TGTGCCAGCAGCTTACAGGGAGCCTCTGGAAACACCATATATTGT.

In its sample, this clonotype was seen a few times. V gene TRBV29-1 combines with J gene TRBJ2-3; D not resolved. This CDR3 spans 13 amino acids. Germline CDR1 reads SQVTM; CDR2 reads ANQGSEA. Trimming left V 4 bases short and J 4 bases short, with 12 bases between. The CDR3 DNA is TGCAGCGTTGGGCCAGGAGACCCAGATACGCAGTATTTT. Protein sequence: CSVGPGDPDTQYF.

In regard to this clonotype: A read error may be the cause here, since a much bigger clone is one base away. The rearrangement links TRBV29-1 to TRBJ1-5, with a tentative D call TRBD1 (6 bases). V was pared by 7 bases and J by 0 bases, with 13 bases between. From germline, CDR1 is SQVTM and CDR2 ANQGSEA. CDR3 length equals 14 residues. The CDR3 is CSAGGQHSNQPQHF. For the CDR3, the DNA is TGCAGCGCCGGCGGACAGCATAGCAATCAGCCCCAGCATTTT. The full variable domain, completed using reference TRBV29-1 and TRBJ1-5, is SAVISQKPSRDICQRGTSLTIQCQVDSQVTMMFWYRQQPGQSLTLIATANQGSEATYESGFVIDKFPISRPNLTFSTLTVSNMSPEDSSIYLCSAGGQHSNQPQHFGDGTRLSIL.

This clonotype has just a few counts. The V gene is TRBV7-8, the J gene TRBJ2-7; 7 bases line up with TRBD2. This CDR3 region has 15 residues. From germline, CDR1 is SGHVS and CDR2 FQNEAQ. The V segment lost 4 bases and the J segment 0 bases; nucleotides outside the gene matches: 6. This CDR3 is CASSSLAASSYEQYF. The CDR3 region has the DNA TGTGCCAGCAGCTCCCTAGCGGCTAGCTCCTACGAGCAGTACTTC. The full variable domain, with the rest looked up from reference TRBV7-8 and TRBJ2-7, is GAGVSQSPRYKVAKRGQDVALRCDPISGHVSLFWYQQALGQGPEFLTYFQNEAQLDKSGLPSDRFFAERPEGSVSTLKIQRTQQEDSAVYLCASSSLAASSYEQYFGPGTRLTVT.

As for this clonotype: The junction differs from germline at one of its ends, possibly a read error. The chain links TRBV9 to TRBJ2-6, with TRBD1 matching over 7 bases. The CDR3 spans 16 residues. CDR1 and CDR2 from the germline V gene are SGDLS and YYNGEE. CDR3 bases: TGTGCCAGCAGCGTAGTTGGACAGGCCGGGCCGCACACTGAAGCTTTC. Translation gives CASSVVGQAGPHTEAF. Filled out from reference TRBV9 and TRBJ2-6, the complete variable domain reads DSGVTQTPKHLITATGQRVTLRCSPRSGDLSVYWYQQSLDQGLQFLIQYYNGEERAKGNILERFSAQQFPDLHSELNLSSLELGDSALYFCASSVVGQAGPHTEAFGAGSRLTVL.